This TCR beta chain derives from a study of shared clonotypes between healthy human individuals. Across the whole study: The study used three CD4 naive, three CD4 memory, two CD8 naive and one CD8 memory plate per donor. The study, taken as a whole, reports: The study found roughly 5% of naive CD4 clonotypes shared across a handful of donors. Clonotype sharing among donors was expected to depend on sequencing depth.

Positive CCR7 selection of CD45RO-negative cells yielded the naive CD8 cells, and terminally differentiated effector memory CD45RA+ cells were excluded. CDR3 length equals 11 residues. Trimming shortened V by 5 bases and J by 5 bases, and 6 bases separated the two germline ends. Per germline, CDR1 DFQATT and CDR2 SNEGSKA (reference sequence). As to this clone: Antigen specificity is unknown.

Clones were sequenced by immunoSEQ multiplex PCR, and TCRdb holds only the in-frame ones, with some missing. The sample contains about 680,000 clones, roughly 94% of which appear only once. The source material was naive CD8+ T cells sorted from blood. The V and J genes are TRBV20-1 and TRBJ2-2; D unresolved. This receptor was identified in a man aged 25-40 years in good health. The CDR3 DNA sequence: TGCAGTGCTTCAGTTACCGGGGAGCTGTTTTTT. This translates into CSASVTGELFF.